This TCR beta chain was retrieved from a study of human T cells and chemical hapten exposure. Overall study context: Patients additionally received therapeutic doses of diphenylcyclopropenone on the scalp once a week, and this continued throughout the roughly 22-week study. Study-wide results and caveats: Sensitizing to DPC left TCRs with a frequency above 1 in 1000 unaltered.

Unique molecular identifiers were attached to individual cDNA molecules during library preparation. TCRdb redid the calling of the RACE reads with MiXCR, one entry per CDR3 protein. The table includes more than 250,000 distinct CDR3 sequences, approximately 8% detected once. Specified time point: pre-sensitization, week 0. Treatment meaning: therapeutic diphenylcyclopropenone sensitization with weekly scalp DPC. The CDR3 is 13 residues long. CDR1 is ENHRY, CDR2 SYGVKD, per germline. V dropped 6 bases and J dropped 4 bases, with 12 bases sitting between them. This clonotype was counted only a few times. The antigen is not known.

The sequencing used whole blood, collected in connection with sensitization to the hapten diphenylcyclopropenone (DPC). The genes are TRBV10-3 and TRBJ1-1; no clear D. The receptor comes from a man aged 18 to 30 with alopecia areata. Some clones in this sample may be carry-over from other donors' samples. In DNA form, the CDR3 reads TGTGCCATCAGGGCAATATTAGGCACTGAAGCTTTCTTT. Translation gives CAIRAILGTEAFF.